The rows below give T cell receptor beta chains drawn from one sample of a study of cytomegalovirus exposure and HLA in healthy donors. Sequencing was performed with immunoSEQ multiplex PCR; in TCRdb, only in-frame clones are kept and a portion is missing. The profile shows about 160,000 clones, roughly 73% of them singletons. The sequenced sample was PBMCs. The receptors stem from a male donor in good health and CMV-seronegative. The CDR3 runs from the conserved cysteine through the conserved F or W. Fields, in order: V gene, J gene, D gene, clone size, CDR3 protein, CDR3 DNA. The D gene is left open where the match is weak. The size of a clone is reported for some rows only, either as once, few or many, or as a class for expanded clones.

V: TRBV7-2
J: TRBJ2-3
D: .
size: .
CDR3: CASRSGNTDTQYF
DNA: TGTGCCAGCCGGTCGGGGAACACAGATACGCAGTATTTT

V: TRBV4-2
J: TRBJ2-1
D: TRBD2
size: .
CDR3: CASSPPGGLGEGEQFF
DNA: TGTGCCAGCAGTCCGCCGGGGGGACTTGGAGAGGGTGAGCAGTTCTTC

V: TRBV19
J: TRBJ1-2
D: TRBD1
size: .
CDR3: CASSIEAGQGNGYTF
DNA: TGTGCCAGTAGTATAGAGGCGGGACAGGGAAACGGCTACACCTTC

V: TRBV5-6
J: TRBJ1-2
D: .
size: .
CDR3: CASSLYPYGYTF
DNA: TGTGCCAGCAGCCTGTATCCCTATGGCTACACCTTC

V: TRBV5-1
J: TRBJ2-6
D: TRBD1
size: .
CDR3: CASSQGTASGANVLTF
DNA: TGCGCCAGCAGCCAAGGGACAGCTTCTGGGGCCAACGTCCTGACTTTC

V: TRBV19
J: TRBJ2-7
D: TRBD2
size: .
CDR3: CASSRGASGSTSGEQYF
DNA: TGTGCCAGTAGTAGAGGGGCTAGCGGGAGTACTTCTGGGGAGCAGTACTTC

V: TRBV19
J: TRBJ1-2
D: .
size: .
CDR3: CASTLGAYGYTF
DNA: TGTGCCAGTACCTTGGGAGCCTATGGCTACACCTTC

V: TRBV27
J: TRBJ2-1
D: .
size: .
CDR3: CASSFYSGTEQFF
DNA: TGTGCCAGCAGTTTCTACTCCGGGACAGAGCAGTTCTTC

V: TRBV23-1
J: TRBJ1-1
D: .
size: .
CDR3: CASTRGTNTEAFF
DNA: TGCGCCAGCACACGGGGTACCAACACTGAAGCTTTCTTT

V: TRBV7-3
J: TRBJ2-1
D: .
size: .
CDR3: CASSSDSNNEQFF
DNA: TGTGCCAGCAGCTCCGACAGTAACAATGAGCAGTTCTTC

V: TRBV11-2
J: TRBJ1-1
D: .
size: .
CDR3: CASSLLSVGTSGKSISAFF
DNA: TGTGCCAGCAGCTTACTGTCAGTGGGAACGTCCGGGAAATCTATTTCGGCTTTCTTT

V: TRBV28
J: TRBJ2-3
D: TRBD2
size: few
CDR3: CASSLSGRVDTQYF
DNA: TGTGCCAGCAGTTTAAGCGGGAGGGTGGATACGCAGTATTTT

V: TRBV9
J: TRBJ1-1
D: .
size: once
CDR3: CASSVEGGRRTEAFF
DNA: TGTGCCAGCAGCGTAGAGGGGGGGCGCAGGACTGAAGCTTTCTTT

V: TRBV25-1
J: TRBJ2-1
D: TRBD2
size: .
CDR3: CASSVAGTRGIEQFF
DNA: TGTGCCAGCAGTGTCGCCGGGACTAGGGGAATTGAGCAGTTCTTC

V: TRBV30
J: TRBJ1-2
D: .
size: .
CDR3: CAWSHTQGSGGYTF
DNA: TGTGCCTGGAGTCATACACAGGGTTCTGGTGGCTACACCTTC

V: TRBV28
J: TRBJ1-3
D: .
size: .
CDR3: CASSLDSLLGNTIYF
DNA: TGTGCCAGCAGTTTAGACAGTCTCTTAGGAAACACCATATATTTT

V: TRBV25-1
J: TRBJ2-2
D: .
size: .
CDR3: CATRGSHLNTGELFF
DNA: TGTGCCACTAGGGGGAGCCATCTGAACACCGGGGAGCTGTTTTTT

V: TRBV25-1
J: TRBJ2-2
D: TRBD2
size: .
CDR3: CASSVLAGLNTGELFF
DNA: TGTGCCAGCAGTGTTCTAGCGGGACTGAACACCGGGGAGCTGTTTTTT

V: TRBV7-6
J: TRBJ2-6
D: TRBD1
size: few
CDR3: CASSSTGAGANVLTF
DNA: TGTGCCAGCAGCTCGACAGGGGCCGGGGCCAACGTCCTGACTTTC

V: TRBV15
J: TRBJ2-5
D: .
size: .
CDR3: CATSRGGGETQYF
DNA: TGTGCCACCAGCAGGGGCGGCGGGGAGACCCAGTACTTC

V: TRBV7-2
J: TRBJ1-4
D: .
size: .
CDR3: CASSLTRNVNEKLFF
DNA: TGTGCCAGCAGCTTAACGCGGAATGTTAATGAAAAACTGTTTTTT

V: TRBV19
J: TRBJ2-6
D: .
size: once
CDR3: CATKSSGANVLTF
DNA: TGTGCCACCAAATCATCTGGGGCCAACGTCCTGACTTTC

V: TRBV5-1
J: TRBJ2-5
D: TRBD1
size: .
CDR3: CASSAGTGVLEETQYF
DNA: TGCGCCAGCAGCGCCGGGACAGGGGTTTTGGAAGAGACCCAGTACTTC

V: TRBV7-8
J: TRBJ2-5
D: .
size: .
CDR3: CASSLDYRRETQYF
DNA: TGTGCCAGCAGCTTGGACTACCGAAGGGAGACCCAGTACTTC

V: TRBV11-2
J: TRBJ2-2
D: TRBD1
size: .
CDR3: CASSAGRTGGVDGELFF
DNA: TGTGCCAGCAGCGCGGGTCGAACAGGGGGCGTTGACGGGGAGCTGTTTTTT

V: TRBV29-1
J: TRBJ2-1
D: TRBD2
size: .
CDR3: CSVESSGSWNEQFF
DNA: TGCAGCGTTGAATCTAGCGGGAGTTGGAATGAGCAGTTCTTC

V: TRBV21-1
J: TRBJ1-5
D: .
size: .
CDR3: CASSDPRTPNQPQHF
DNA: TGTGCCAGCAGCGACCCGAGGACACCTAATCAGCCCCAGCATTTT

V: TRBV27
J: TRBJ1-5
D: TRBD1
size: once
CDR3: CASSRQGNQPQHF
DNA: TGTGCCAGCAGCCGACAGGGGAATCAGCCCCAGCATTTT

V: TRBV7-6
J: TRBJ2-3
D: .
size: once
CDR3: CASSFSSGSNENTQYF
DNA: TGTGCCAGCAGCTTCAGCTCAGGTTCGAATGAGAATACGCAGTATTTT

V: TRBV6-5
J: TRBJ1-1
D: TRBD1
size: .
CDR3: CASSLQGPQNTEAFF
DNA: TGTGCCAGCAGTCTACAGGGGCCCCAGAACACTGAAGCTTTCTTT

V: TRBV28
J: TRBJ2-7
D: .
size: .
CDR3: CASNRDRRYEQYF
DNA: TGTGCCAGTAACAGGGACCGTCGCTACGAGCAGTACTTC

V: TRBV11-2
J: TRBJ2-1
D: .
size: .
CDR3: CASSLGRGADNEQFF
DNA: TGTGCCAGCAGCTTAGGCAGGGGGGCGGACAATGAGCAGTTCTTC

V: TRBV14
J: TRBJ2-7
D: .
size: .
CDR3: CASSLQGLSRPEQYF
DNA: TGTGCCAGCAGTTTGCAGGGTTTGTCTCGACCCGAGCAGTACTTC

V: TRBV30
J: TRBJ1-2
D: .
size: .
CDR3: CAFSRAYGYTF
DNA: TGTGCCTTTAGCAGGGCATATGGCTACACCTTC

V: TRBV28
J: TRBJ2-2
D: .
size: few
CDR3: CASSFLGETTTGELFF
DNA: TGTGCCAGCAGTTTTCTCGGAGAGACGACCACCGGGGAGCTGTTTTTT

V: TRBV5-4
J: TRBJ2-7
D: TRBD2
size: .
CDR3: CASSGGVEQYF
DNA: TGTGCCAGCAGCGGGGGGGTCGAGCAGTACTTC

V: TRBV12-5
J: TRBJ2-5
D: TRBD1
size: .
CDR3: CASGPGTVLQETQYF
DNA: TGTGCTAGTGGACCCGGGACAGTCCTACAAGAGACCCAGTACTTC

V: TRBV5-6
J: TRBJ1-5
D: TRBD1
size: .
CDR3: CASSSTGGSNQPQHF
DNA: TGTGCCAGCAGCTCCACAGGGGGAAGCAATCAGCCCCAGCATTTT

V: TRBV30
J: TRBJ2-4
D: TRBD2
size: few
CDR3: CAWSPGLVGNIQYF
DNA: TGTGCCTGGAGCCCCGGACTAGTCGGAAACATTCAGTACTTC

V: TRBV10-3
J: TRBJ1-5
D: .
size: .
CDR3: CAITGGSNQPQHF
DNA: TGTGCCATCACCGGTGGTAGCAATCAGCCCCAGCATTTT

V: TRBV28
J: TRBJ1-5
D: TRBD1
size: .
CDR3: CASSSGTAYNQPQHF
DNA: TGTGCCAGCAGTTCCGGGACAGCATACAATCAGCCCCAGCATTTT

V: TRBV7-3
J: TRBJ2-1
D: TRBD2
size: .
CDR3: CASSPGLAGIPSYNEQFF
DNA: TGTGCCAGCAGCCCCGGACTAGCGGGGATCCCCTCCTACAATGAGCAGTTCTTC

V: TRBV10-3
J: TRBJ2-2
D: .
size: .
CDR3: CAISDEGRASGAGGELFF
DNA: TGTGCCATCAGTGATGAGGGAAGGGCCTCGGGAGCTGGCGGGGAGCTGTTTTTT

V: TRBV2
J: TRBJ2-1
D: .
size: .
CDR3: CASQQGNEQFF
DNA: TGTGCCAGCCAACAGGGAAATGAGCAGTTCTTC

V: TRBV7-9
J: TRBJ2-7
D: TRBD1
size: .
CDR3: CASSPARQGPTYEQYF
DNA: TGTGCCAGCAGTCCAGCCCGACAGGGGCCCACCTACGAGCAGTACTTC

V: TRBV5-1
J: TRBJ2-7
D: TRBD1
size: .
CDR3: CASSLGQGADEQYF
DNA: TGCGCCAGCAGCTTGGGACAGGGAGCCGACGAGCAGTACTTC

V: TRBV7-9
J: TRBJ1-1
D: TRBD1
size: .
CDR3: CASQTGGPTEAFF
DNA: TGTGCCTCACAAACAGGGGGACCCACTGAAGCTTTCTTT

V: TRBV13
J: TRBJ1-3
D: .
size: .
CDR3: CASSQPTGFSGNTIYF
DNA: TGTGCCAGCAGCCAGCCCACAGGTTTCTCTGGAAACACCATATATTTT

V: TRBV4-1
J: TRBJ1-2
D: TRBD1
size: .
CDR3: CASSQTGTANYGYTF
DNA: TGCGCCAGCAGCCAGACCGGGACAGCTAACTATGGCTACACCTTC

V: TRBV15
J: TRBJ1-5
D: .
size: .
CDR3: CATSRGVRGPGGRYQPQHF
DNA: TGTGCCACCAGCAGAGGGGTCAGGGGACCGGGGGGTCGCTATCAGCCCCAGCATTTT